Below, 21 T cell receptor beta chains from the same sample are listed, as sequenced in a study of blood T cell repertoires in COVID-19. Clones were read by immunoSEQ multiplex PCR, and TCRdb kept only the in-frame ones, dropping some. The table records under 300,000 clones, around nine tenths of them present only once. Sequencing was carried out using peripheral blood. These receptors originate from a woman in her forties who had recovered from COVID-19.

V is TRBV11-2 and J is TRBJ1-1; 7 nucleotides agree with TRBD1. Looked up from germline, CDR1 is SGHAT and CDR2 is FQNNGV. The CDR3 loop spans 15 amino acids. V trimming: 8 bases; J trimming: 4 bases; junction bases outside the gene matches: 13. The CDR3 protein is CASGTGASLGTEAFF. For the CDR3, the DNA is TGTGCCAGCGGCACAGGGGCAAGTTTGGGCACTGAAGCTTTCTTT.

The rearrangement joins TRBV11-2 to TRBJ1-2; 8 bases are shared with TRBD1. There are 14 residues in the CDR3. The junction had 7 bases not matched to a gene; V was cut back by 4 bases and J by 6 bases. The germline V gene has CDR1 SGHAT and CDR2 FQNNGV. CDR3 bases: TGTGCCAGCAGCTACGGGACAGGTGGGGATGGCTACACCTTC. As protein: CASSYGTGGDGYTF.

J is TRBJ2-1 and V is TRBV4-1; D not resolved. The germline V gene encodes CDR1 MGHRA and CDR2 YSYEKL. The CDR3 loop spans 16 amino acids. V was trimmed by 0 bases and J by 2 bases, leaving 11 bases between them. Here the CDR3 reads CASSQESLTTYNEQFF. The CDR3 bases are TGCGCCAGCAGCCAAGAGAGTCTTACTACCTACAATGAGCAGTTCTTC.

This clone appeared once. V gene TRBV18 combines with J gene TRBJ2-5, with TRBD2 matching over 8 bases. Germline CDR1 and CDR2: KGHSH and LQKENI. Unmatched junction bases numbered 8, after V lost 4 bases and J lost 4 bases. The CDR3 has 15 amino acids. The DNA for the CDR3 is TGTGCCAGCTCACAATTAGGACTAGCCCCAGAGACCCAGTACTTC. Its translation: CASSQLGLAPETQYF.

V is TRBV7-6 and J is TRBJ2-5; D possibly corresponds to TRBD1 (6 bases). The CDR3 has 15 residues. The germline V gene encodes CDR1 SGHVS and CDR2 FNYEAQ. The V end was cut by 5 bases, the J end by 5 bases, with 18 bases between. CDR3 loop: CASSLNTGRSETQYF. The CDR3 DNA sequence: TGTGCCAGCAGCCTTAATACAGGGCGGTCGGAGACCCAGTACTTC.

The V gene is TRBV27, the J gene TRBJ1-5, with D possibly matching TRBD1 (5 bases). Between the trimmed V and J ends, which lost 5 bases and 6 bases, there was a span of 14 bases. CDR3 length: 14 residues. Germline assignment: CDR1 MNHEY and CDR2 SMNVEV (reference sequence). The CDR3 loop reads CASSGQGGSQPQHF. CDR3 DNA sequence: TGTGCCAGCAGTGGGCAGGGTGGCAGTCAGCCCCAGCATTTT.

The chain joins TRBV19 to TRBJ1-1; D is ambiguous. Germline V lookup: CDR1 LNHDA, CDR2 SQIVND (reference sequence). The CDR3 totals 13 residues. The CDR3 here is CVTRGLSNTEAFF. The CDR3 DNA sequence: TGTGTCACGAGAGGACTGAGTAACACTGAAGCTTTCTTT.

This chain uses TRBV6-2 or TRBV6-3 with TRBJ1-5, with a weak D call TRBD1 (5 bases). Trimming pared 1 base from V and 6 bases from J, leaving 13 bases between. CDR1 MNHEY and CDR2 SVGEGT come from the germline V gene. The CDR3 length is 15 residues. The CDR3 sequence is CASSYLQGGGQPQHF. CDR3 sequence (DNA): TGTGCCAGCAGTTACTTGCAGGGAGGAGGTCAGCCCCAGCATTTT.

J is TRBJ1-2 and V is TRBV19, with D hard to call. The CDR3 is 12 amino acids. Per germline, CDR1 LNHDA and CDR2 SQIVND (reference sequence). Trimming shortened V by 4 bases and J by 5 bases, and 8 bases separated the two germline ends. CDR3 coding DNA: TGTGCCAGTAGTAAGGGCGGGTATGGCTACACCTTC. Amino acids: CASSKGGYGYTF.

This chain joins TRBV6-6 and TRBJ1-5, with 8 bases lining up with TRBD1. This CDR3 is 13 amino acids long. The V segment lost 6 bases and the J segment 7 bases; nucleotides outside the gene matches: 5. CDR1 and CDR2 from the germline V gene are MNHNY and SVGAGI (reference sequence). The CDR3 sequence: CASRGQGGQPQHF. The CDR3 DNA sequence: TGTGCCAGCAGAGGACAGGGCGGCCAGCCCCAGCATTTT.

The chain links TRBV7-2 to TRBJ2-5; D perhaps matches TRBD2 (5 bases). The CDR3 contains 14 residues. Germline V gene lookup returns CDR1 SGHTA and CDR2 FQGNSA. V was cut by 5 bases and J by 2 bases, with 12 bases left in between. CDR3 sequence reads: CASSATGKQETQYF. Here the CDR3 DNA reads TGTGCCAGCAGCGCCACGGGAAAACAAGAGACCCAGTACTTC.

The chain links TRBV7-9 to TRBJ2-2, with 7 bases aligning to TRBD1. V dropped 5 bases and J dropped 6; count of bases not matched to a gene: 6. The CDR3 is made up of 14 amino acids. Germline V lookup: CDR1 SEHNR, CDR2 FQNEAQ (reference sequence). CDR3: CASSPIDRAGELFF. CDR3 nucleotides: TGTGCCAGCAGCCCCATAGACAGGGCCGGGGAGCTGTTTTTT.

V usage is TRBV20-1 and J usage is TRBJ2-7; D is ambiguous. There are 11 residues in the CDR3. Germline-derived CDR1 and CDR2 are DFQATT and SNEGSKA (reference sequence). Between the trimmed V and J ends, which lost 1 base and 5 bases, there was a span of 6 bases. The CDR3 DNA is TGCAGTGCTAGAGCCGAGGACGAGCAGTACTTC. It specifies CSARAEDEQYF.

The chain is built from TRBV7-2 and TRBJ2-2; maybe TRBD1 (5 bases). CDR1 and CDR2 (germline): SGHTA, FQGNSA. The V end lost 2 bases, the J end lost 6 bases, and 13 bases lay between the germline ends. The CDR3 sequence is 15 residues long. CDR3 residues: CASSLSVRVPGELFF. For the CDR3, the DNA is TGTGCCAGCAGCTTATCGGTCAGGGTCCCCGGGGAGCTGTTTTTT.

This clone came up once. The chain joins TRBV18 to TRBJ1-4, with 7 bases identical to TRBD1. V dropped 1 base and J dropped 14; count of bases not matched to a gene: 7. This CDR3 spans 13 amino acids. Germline V gene sequence: CDR1 KGHSH, CDR2 LQKENI. The CDR3 here is CASSPQTGVKLFF. The CDR3 nucleotides read TGTGCCAGCTCACCACAAACAGGGGTTAAGCTGTTTTTT.

V usage is TRBV7-2 and J usage is TRBJ2-7; no clear D gene. CDR3 length: 13 residues. V was trimmed by 1 base and J by 7 bases, leaving 11 bases between them. In germline, CDR1 is SGHTA, CDR2 FQGNSA. For the CDR3, the DNA is TGTGCCAGCAGCTTAGATGGCCGCGGAGAGCAGTACTTC. Protein: CASSLDGRGEQYF.

The rearrangement links TRBV12-3 or TRBV12-4 to TRBJ1-1; D gene unclear. V was shortened by 3 bases and J by 2 bases, with 7 bases between the two germline ends. The CDR3 sequence is 13 residues long. The DNA for the CDR3 is TGTGCCAGCAGTTTCTCCTATAACACTGAAGCTTTCTTT. Residues: CASSFSYNTEAFF.

The V gene is TRBV19, the J gene TRBJ1-6; 7 bases match TRBD1. The CDR3 totals 16 residues. The ends lost 5 bases at V and 7 bases at J; junction bases unmatched: 11. Germline V CDR1 and CDR2: LNHDA, SQIVND (reference sequence). The CDR3 loop is CASSVRDSFLNSPLHF. The CDR3 DNA sequence: TGTGCCAGTAGTGTCCGGGACAGCTTTTTGAATTCACCCCTCCACTTT.

For this clone: Different DNA sequences within this sample yield the same CDR3. The CDR3 DNA follows: TGCAGTGCTAGTTCCGGACAGGGCACCTACGAGCAGTACTTC. This codes for CSASSGQGTYEQYF. The rearrangement links TRBV20-1 to TRBJ2-7; 8 bases align to TRBD1. The CDR3 runs to 14 residues. The germline V gene encodes CDR1 DFQATT and CDR2 SNEGSKA (reference sequence). The trim removed 3 bases at V and 2 bases at J, leaving 6 bases unmatched.

This chain connects TRBV19 to TRBJ1-2, with TRBD1 matching 8 bases. The CDR3 length is 15 residues. Looked up from germline, CDR1 is LNHDA and CDR2 is SQIVND (reference sequence). J was trimmed by 1 base and V by 6 bases; bases with no gene match: 7. The CDR3 DNA follows: TGTGCCAGTAGCGGGACAGGCGGGATTAACTATGGCTACACCTTC. Translation gives CASSGTGGINYGYTF.

This clone was counted between two and nine times. CDR3 region: CASSRDRGNYEQYF. The CDR3 DNA reads as TGTGCCAGCAGCCGGGACAGGGGCAACTACGAGCAGTACTTC. The V and J genes are TRBV9 and TRBJ2-7; TRBD1 agrees at 10 bases. This CDR3 has 14 amino acids. Germline-derived CDR1 and CDR2 are SGDLS and YYNGEE. The V and J ends lost 4 bases and 3 bases, in that order; junction bases with no gene match: 4.